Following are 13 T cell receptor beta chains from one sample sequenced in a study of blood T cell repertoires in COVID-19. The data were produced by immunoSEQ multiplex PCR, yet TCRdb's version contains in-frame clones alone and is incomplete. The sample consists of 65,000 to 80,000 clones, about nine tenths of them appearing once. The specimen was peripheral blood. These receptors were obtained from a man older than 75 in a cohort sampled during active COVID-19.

CDR3: CASSSGTSGGRDTQYF. The CDR3 DNA follows: TGTGCCAGCAGCTCCGGGACTAGCGGGGGGCGCGATACGCAGTATTTT. The V gene is TRBV5-4, the J gene TRBJ2-3, with 15 bases identical to TRBD2. Germline CDR1 is SGHNT and CDR2 is YYREEE (reference sequence). The CDR3 is 16 residues long. V dropped 3 bases and J dropped 6; count of bases not matched to a gene: 5.

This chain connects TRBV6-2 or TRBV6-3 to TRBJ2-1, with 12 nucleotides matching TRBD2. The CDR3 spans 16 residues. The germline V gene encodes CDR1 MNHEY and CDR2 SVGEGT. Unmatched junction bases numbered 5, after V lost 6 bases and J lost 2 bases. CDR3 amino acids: CASSSRLAGAYNEQFF. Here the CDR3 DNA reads TGTGCCAGCAGCAGCCGACTAGCGGGGGCCTACAATGAGCAGTTCTTC.

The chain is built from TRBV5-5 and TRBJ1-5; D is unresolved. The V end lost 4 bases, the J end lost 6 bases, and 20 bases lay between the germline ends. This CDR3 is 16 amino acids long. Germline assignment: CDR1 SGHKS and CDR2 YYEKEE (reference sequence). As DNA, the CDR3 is TGTGCCAGCAGCCGGAGGACGACTGATACGGTTCAGCCCCAGCATTTT. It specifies CASSRRTTDTVQPQHF.

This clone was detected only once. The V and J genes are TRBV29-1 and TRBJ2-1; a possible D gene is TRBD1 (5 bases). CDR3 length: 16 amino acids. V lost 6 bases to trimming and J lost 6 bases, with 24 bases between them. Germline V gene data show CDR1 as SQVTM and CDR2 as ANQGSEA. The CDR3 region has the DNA TGCAGCGTGATCGTAATGACAGTTCAAGGGTTCAATGAGCAGTTCTTC. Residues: CSVIVMTVQGFNEQFF.

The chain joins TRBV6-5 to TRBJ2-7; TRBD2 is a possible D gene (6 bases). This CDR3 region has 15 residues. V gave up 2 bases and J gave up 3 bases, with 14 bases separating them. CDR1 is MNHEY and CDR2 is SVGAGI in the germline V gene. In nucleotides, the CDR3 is TGTGCCAGCAGTTACGACCGGGACTCTTTCTACGAGCAGTACTTC. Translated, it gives CASSYDRDSFYEQYF.

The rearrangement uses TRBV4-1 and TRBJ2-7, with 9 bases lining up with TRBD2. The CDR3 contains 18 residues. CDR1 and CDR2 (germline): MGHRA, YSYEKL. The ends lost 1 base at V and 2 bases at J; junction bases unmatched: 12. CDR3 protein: CASSQAPLAAGGAYEQYF. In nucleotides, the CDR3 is TGCGCCAGCAGCCAAGCGCCCCTGGCCGCGGGGGGGGCCTACGAGCAGTACTTC.

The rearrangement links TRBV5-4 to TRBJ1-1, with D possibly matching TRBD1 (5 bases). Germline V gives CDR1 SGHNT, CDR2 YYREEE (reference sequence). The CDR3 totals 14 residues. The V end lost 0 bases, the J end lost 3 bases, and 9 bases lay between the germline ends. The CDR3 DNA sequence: TGTGCCAGCAGCTTGGAAGGGGATTACACTGAAGCTTTCTTT. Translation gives CASSLEGDYTEAFF.

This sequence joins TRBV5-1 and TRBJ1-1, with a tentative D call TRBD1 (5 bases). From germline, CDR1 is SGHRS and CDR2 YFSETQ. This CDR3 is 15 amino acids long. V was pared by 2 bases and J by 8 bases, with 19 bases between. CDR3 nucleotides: TGCGCCAGCAGCTTTAGTATAGTCGGACAAGGAGAAGCTTTCTTT. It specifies CASSFSIVGQGEAFF.

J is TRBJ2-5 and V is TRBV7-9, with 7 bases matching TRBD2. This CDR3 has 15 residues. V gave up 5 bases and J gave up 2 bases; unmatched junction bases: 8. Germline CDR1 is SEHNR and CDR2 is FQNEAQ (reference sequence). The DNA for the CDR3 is TGTGCCAGCAGCCCGGGGCTAGCGGAACAAGAGACCCAGTACTTC. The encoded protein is CASSPGLAEQETQYF. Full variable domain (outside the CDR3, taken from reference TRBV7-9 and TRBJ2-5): DTGVSQNPRHKITKRGQNVTFRCDPISEHNRLYWYRQTLGQGPEFLTYFQNEAQLEKSRLLSDRFSAERPKGSFSTLEIQRTEQGDSAMYLCASSPGLAEQETQYFGPGTRLLVL.

This CDR3 reads CASSQTGQINQPQHF. CDR3 DNA sequence: TGCGCCAGCAGCCAGACGGGACAGATCAATCAGCCCCAGCATTTT. The chain carries TRBV5-1 and TRBJ1-5, with TRBD1 matching over 7 bases. Germline CDR1 SGHRS, CDR2 YFSETQ. V dropped 4 bases and J dropped 3; count of bases not matched to a gene: 7. The CDR3 length is 15 residues.

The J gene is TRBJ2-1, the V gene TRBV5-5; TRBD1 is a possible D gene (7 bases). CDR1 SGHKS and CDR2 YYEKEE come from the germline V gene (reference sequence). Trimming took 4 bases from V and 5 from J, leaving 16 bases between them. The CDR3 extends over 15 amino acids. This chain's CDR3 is CASSRTGGHNNEQFF. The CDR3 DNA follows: TGTGCCAGCAGCCGGACAGGAGGGCATAACAATGAGCAGTTCTTC. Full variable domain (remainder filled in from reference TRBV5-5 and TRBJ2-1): DAGVTQSPTHLIKTRGQQVTLRCSPISGHKSVSWYQQVLGQGPQFIFQYYEKEERGRGNFPDRFSARQFPNYSSELNVNALLLGDSALYLCASSRTGGHNNEQFFGPGTRLTVL.

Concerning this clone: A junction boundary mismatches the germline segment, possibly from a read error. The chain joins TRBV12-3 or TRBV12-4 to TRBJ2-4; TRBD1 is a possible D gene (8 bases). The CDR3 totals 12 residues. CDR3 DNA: TGTGCCAGCAGTTTGGGAGGGGGACAGGCGGGATTC. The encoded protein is CASSLGGGQAGF.

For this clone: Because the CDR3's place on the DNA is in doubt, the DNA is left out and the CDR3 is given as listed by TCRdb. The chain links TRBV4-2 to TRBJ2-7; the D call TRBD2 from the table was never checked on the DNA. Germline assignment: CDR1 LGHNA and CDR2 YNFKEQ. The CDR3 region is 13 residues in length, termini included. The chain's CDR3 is CASSQVGGGALYV.